The 15 T cell receptor beta chains in this list originate from one sample, sequenced in a study of OX40 agonist ivuxolimab in advanced cancers. The repertoire was sequenced with immunoSEQ multiplex PCR; TCRdb's copy has only in-frame clones and lacks some. The sample yields 65,000 to 85,000 clones, about 86% seen once. The input for sequencing was CD4+ or CD8+ T cells sorted from blood, taken in a trial of the OX40 agonist ivuxolimab. These receptors were taken from an adult with an advanced solid tumor such as melanoma, head and neck, liver or kidney cancer.

This clone was recorded a few times. V and J are TRBV14 and TRBJ2-3; 9 bases align to TRBD2. V trimming: 4 bases; J trimming: 1 base; junction bases outside the gene matches: 3. CDR1 SGHDN and CDR2 FVKESK come from the germline V gene. CDR3 length: 15 amino acids. Written as DNA, the CDR3 is TGTGCCAGCAGCCGTATAGCGGGGGGCACAGATACGCAGTATTTT. This encodes CASSRIAGGTDTQYF.

The sample holds a few counts of this clone. V usage is TRBV29-1 and J usage is TRBJ2-5, with 9 bases that match TRBD2. This CDR3 is 16 amino acids long. Germline V gene data show CDR1 as SQVTM and CDR2 as ANQGSEA. Trimming removed 7 bases from V and 5 bases from J; junction bases left unmatched: 17. The DNA of the CDR3 is TGCAGCGCCGAAAAGCGGGGGGACTCGGCCCTGGAGACCCAGTACTTC. This sequence encodes CSAEKRGDSALETQYF. Together with reference TRBV29-1 and TRBJ2-5, the CDR3 gives the full variable domain: SAVISQKPSRDICQRGTSLTIQCQVDSQVTMMFWYRQQPGQSLTLIATANQGSEATYESGFVIDKFPISRPNLTFSTLTVSNMSPEDSSIYLCSAEKRGDSALETQYFGPGTRLLVL.

CDR3 DNA sequence: TGTGCCAGCAGCTTGGGGGACAGAGATAATTCACCCCTCCACTTT. Its translation: CASSLGDRDNSPLHF. This chain joins TRBV5-5 and TRBJ1-6, with 7 bases fitting TRBD1. CDR1 and CDR2 (germline): SGHKS, YYEKEE (reference sequence). Germline trimming cut 0 bases from V and 5 bases from J; bases unmatched to any gene: 2. There are 15 residues in the CDR3.

V gene TRBV11-3 combines with J gene TRBJ2-3, with 8 positions matching TRBD2. The CDR3 is 16 residues long. The J segment lost 5 bases and the V segment lost 3 bases, leaving 10 bases of the junction unmatched. Germline CDR1 and CDR2: SGHNT and YENEEA. As DNA, the CDR3 is TGTGCCAGCAGCTTTTTGCGGCTAGCGGGCAGAGATACGCAGTATTTT. It encodes CASSFLRLAGRDTQYF.

This clone was found a few times. This chain uses TRBV28 with TRBJ1-2; tentatively, D is TRBD1 (5 bases). CDR1 MDHEN and CDR2 SYDVKM come from the germline V gene. The length of the CDR3 is 13 residues. Trimming stripped 5 bases from V and 9 bases from J, with 16 bases between. The CDR3 spells CASSLQQAASYTF. The CDR3 nucleotides read TGTGCCAGCAGTCTGCAACAGGCAGCGAGCTACACCTTC.

V is TRBV20-1 and J is TRBJ2-7; D might be TRBD1 (5 bases). The CDR3 spans 11 residues. Per the germline V gene, CDR1 is DFQATT and CDR2 is SNEGSKA (reference sequence). Deletions cut 8 bases from V and 4 bases from J, with 12 bases between. CDR3 in amino acids: CSQGSGYEQYF. CDR3 DNA sequence: TGCAGTCAGGGTTCTGGTTACGAGCAGTACTTC.

On this clone: At one of its ends the junction is not consistent with the germline gene, which may arise from a read error. The J gene is TRBJ2-5, the V gene TRBV7-2; D not resolved. The CDR3 has 14 residues. CDR1 and CDR2 (germline): SGHTA, FQGNSA. Written as DNA, the CDR3 is TGTGCCAGCACCGCTTCCGCCCCTCAAGGGACCCAGTACTTC. This codes for CASTASAPQGTQYF.

The chain couples TRBV7-2 to TRBJ1-1; 9 bases align to TRBD1. Per the germline V gene, CDR1 is SGHTA and CDR2 is FQGNSA. The CDR3 sequence is 13 residues long. V lost 5 bases, J lost 4 bases, and 2 bases stayed unmatched. The CDR3, as DNA: TGTGCCAGCAGCCCGACAGGGGGCACTGAAGCTTTCTTT. This encodes CASSPTGGTEAFF.

The genes are TRBV5-1 and TRBJ2-1; weak D call: TRBD2 (5 bases). Trimming took off 2 bases at V and 4 bases at J, with 13 bases between the two ends. The CDR3 has 15 residues. Looked up from germline, CDR1 is SGHRS and CDR2 is YFSETQ. The CDR3 DNA is TGCGCCAGCAGCTTCGGAAACTCGGGGTACAATGAGCAGTTCTTC. As protein: CASSFGNSGYNEQFF.

The V and J genes are TRBV9 and TRBJ2-7; 10 bases match TRBD2. Germline CDR1 and CDR2: SGDLS and YYNGEE. V lost 0 bases and J lost 4; bases outside the gene matches: 4. This CDR3 region has 15 residues. Here the CDR3 reads CASSVGTSGIYEQYF. The DNA of the CDR3 is TGTGCCAGCAGCGTAGGGACTAGCGGAATTTACGAGCAGTACTTC.

This sequence joins TRBV27 and TRBJ2-2; D remains unclear. In germline, CDR1 is MNHEY, CDR2 SMNVEV (reference sequence). The CDR3 length is 15 residues. Deletions cut 7 bases from V and 4 bases from J, with 16 bases between. CDR3 in amino acids: CASISRARGTGELFF. CDR3 coding DNA: TGTGCCAGCATCTCCCGGGCCCGAGGCACCGGGGAGCTGTTTTTT.

This clone was observed once. The chain links TRBV5-3 to TRBJ1-1; tentative D call: TRBD1 (5 bases). TRBV5-3 qualifies as an ORF whose function is uncertain. Trimming took off 0 bases at V and 1 base at J, with 16 bases between the two ends. The CDR3 covers 17 residues. The CDR3 nucleotides read TGTGCCAGAAGCTTGGCCTCATTTGATGGGACGAACACTGAAGCTTTCTTT. This codes for CARSLASFDGTNTEAFF.

The chain couples TRBV27 to TRBJ2-5; 10 nucleotides match TRBD1. CDR1 MNHEY and CDR2 SMNVEV come from the germline V gene (reference sequence). The V and J ends lost 6 bases and 4 bases, in that order; junction bases with no gene match: 8. There are 15 residues in the CDR3. As DNA, the CDR3 is TGTGCCAGCAGGCCCCTTGGACAGGGGGGAGAGACCCAGTACTTC. Protein sequence: CASRPLGQGGETQYF.

V gene TRBV7-2 combines with J gene TRBJ2-5, with 8 bases matching TRBD2. The tail of the sequence fits TRBJ2-7 better, so the J call may be wrong. The V gene's germline CDR1 is SGHTA and CDR2 FQGNSA. This CDR3 is 12 amino acids long. CDR3 in DNA: TGTGCCAGCAGCCGGGGGGGCTACGAGCAGTACTTC. This gives the protein CASSRGGYEQYF.

V usage is TRBV6-6 and J usage is TRBJ2-7; 8 bases map to TRBD1. The junction had 6 bases not matched to a gene; V was cut back by 6 bases and J by 2 bases. The CDR3 loop spans 14 amino acids. Germline V gene lookup returns CDR1 MNHNY and CDR2 SVGAGI (reference sequence). The chain's CDR3 is CASSAYRGAYEQYF. CDR3 nucleotide sequence: TGTGCCAGCAGCGCCTACAGGGGGGCCTACGAGCAGTACTTC.